Listed below are T cell receptor beta chains from one sample, sequenced in a study of vaccination and CD4 T cells after COVID-19. No antigen is known for these receptors. TCRdb re-derived calls from the PCR reads in MiXCR, one entry per CDR3 protein. The sample records more than 11,000 distinct CDR3 sequences, about 55% being singletons. The specimen was CD4+ T cells from blood, cultured in vitro. Receptors were obtained from a human donor who had recovered from COVID-19. Each CDR3 is given with its conserved first and last residue. The D gene is left open where the match is weak. Clone size is shown for a subset of rows, as once, few, many or a class of expanded clone.

d_call	clone_size	j_call	v_call	cdr3_nt	cdr3_aa
TRBD1	-	TRBJ1-1	TRBV27	TGTGCCAGCAGTTTATACGCGGGACAGCACATGAACACTGAAGCTTTCTTT	CASSLYAGQHMNTEAFF
TRBD1	few	TRBJ1-3	TRBV7-9	TGTGCCAGCAGCAGCACAGGGGACGCCATATATTTT	CASSSTGDAIYF
-	-	TRBJ1-1	TRBV11-2	TGTGCCAGCAGCTTAGTGGGGGGGCAGAACACTGAAGCTTTCTTT	CASSLVGGQNTEAFF
-	-	TRBJ1-2	TRBV18	TGTGCCAGCTCAACCGACCAGCTGGGCTACACCTTC	CASSTDQLGYTF
-	-	TRBJ1-3	TRBV6-5	TGTGCCAGCAGTTACTCGAGTGCAGGGGTTGGAAACACCATATATTTT	CASSYSSAGVGNTIYF
-	-	TRBJ1-6	TRBV19	TGTGCCAGCCGGCCGGGAGATAATTCACCCCTCCACTTT	CASRPGDNSPLHF
TRBD2	-	TRBJ2-1	TRBV11-2	TGTGCCAGCGGAGGACTAGCGGGATTAAATGAGCAGTTCTTC	CASGGLAGLNEQFF
-	-	TRBJ1-4	TRBV20-1	TGCAGTGCCCAGGGAGGGGCGGGTGAAAAACTGTTTTTT	CSAQGGAGEKLFF
-	-	TRBJ1-2	TRBV4-1	TGCGCCAGCAGCCCACTGGGCGAGATCTATGGCTACACCTTC	CASSPLGEIYGYTF
-	medium-sized	TRBJ2-2	TRBV5-1	TGCGCCAGCAGCATCCCGGGACGGGACACCGGGGAGCTGTTTTTT	CASSIPGRDTGELFF
TRBD1	-	TRBJ2-1	TRBV7-2	TGTGCCAGCAGCAAGGCCAGGGGGAATAATGAGCAGTTCTTC	CASSKARGNNEQFF
-	-	TRBJ2-3	TRBV11-2	TGTGCCAGCAGCTTAGTCGGTGCGGGACTAGATACGCAGTATTTT	CASSLVGAGLDTQYF
-	-	TRBJ2-2	TRBV27	TGTGCCAGCAGTTTAACGGGAGCAGCCACCGGGGAGCTGTTTTTT	CASSLTGAATGELFF
TRBD1	-	TRBJ1-2	TRBV6-1	TGTGCCAGCAGACGGGCGGGGGACAGCACTAACTATGGCTACACCTTC	CASRRAGDSTNYGYTF
-	-	TRBJ1-5	TRBV10-2	TGCGCCAGCAGTGAGTCGGAATCAGGGAATCAGCCCCAGCATTTT	CASSESESGNQPQHF
-	few	TRBJ2-3	TRBV20-1	TGCAGTGCTAGACTAGCGGATACGCAGTATTTT	CSARLADTQYF
TRBD2	-	TRBJ2-4	TRBV9	TGTGCCAGCAGGGACTCGGGGGGGCGCAAAAACATTCAGTACTTC	CASRDSGGRKNIQYF
TRBD2	few	TRBJ2-4	TRBV7-2	TGTGCCAGCAGCTTAGTATCGGCGGGAGGGCCGAAAAACATTCAGTACTTC	CASSLVSAGGPKNIQYF
-	-	TRBJ1-6	TRBV3-1	TGTGCCAGCACCCAAAGGGGTCGGCAGTCCTATAATTCACCCCTCCACTTT	CASTQRGRQSYNSPLHF
TRBD2	large	TRBJ2-6	TRBV15	TGTGCCACCAGCAGAGGTCGGGCGGGAGTGGGGTCTGGGGCCAACGTCCTGACTTTC	CATSRGRAGVGSGANVLTF
-	-	TRBJ1-1	TRBV6-2/TRBV6-3	TGTGCCAGCAGTTCAAATGGACAGCTGAACACTGAAGCTTTCTTT	CASSSNGQLNTEAFF
TRBD1	few	TRBJ1-2	TRBV6-5	TGTGCCAGCAGTTACTCAACAGGGGTAAGAGGCTACACCTTC	CASSYSTGVRGYTF
-	-	TRBJ2-2	TRBV12-3/TRBV12-4	TGTGCCAGTCAACCGGGACACGACACCGGGGAGCTGTTTTTT	CASQPGHDTGELFF
-	-	TRBJ1-5	TRBV19	TGTGCCAGTAGCGCTGGAGCTCGGGACTTTGGGACTCAGCCCCAGCATTTT	CASSAGARDFGTQPQHF
TRBD1	-	TRBJ1-6	TRBV7-9	TGTGCCAGCAGCTTAGGGGGGACAGAAAGGAATTCACCCCTCCACTTT	CASSLGGTERNSPLHF
-	-	TRBJ2-7	TRBV20-1	TGCAGTGCTAGTCGGTGGGCAGACGGACGCTACGAGCAGTACTTC	CSASRWADGRYEQYF
-	-	TRBJ1-2	TRBV6-5	TGTGCCAGCAGTTACTCCGGGGATTGGGGGGGCTACACCTTC	CASSYSGDWGGYTF
TRBD1	few	TRBJ1-5	TRBV7-2	TGTGCCAGCAGCTACAGGGGAGAGGGTCAGCCCCAGCATTTT	CASSYRGEGQPQHF
-	few	TRBJ1-5	TRBV21-1	TGTGCCAGCAGCCCCCTTAACAATCAGCCCCAGCATTTT	CASSPLNNQPQHF
TRBD2	-	TRBJ2-1	TRBV27	TGTGCCAGCAGTTTATCTGGGACTAGCGTACGGGTGCAGTTCTTC	CASSLSGTSVRVQFF
-	few	TRBJ2-2	TRBV6-1	TGTGCCAGCAGTAGTCCCAACACCGGGGAGCTGTTTTTT	CASSSPNTGELFF
-	-	TRBJ2-3	TRBV19	TGTGCCAGTAGTATCGTGACTAGCACAGATACGCAGTATTTT	CASSIVTSTDTQYF
TRBD2	-	TRBJ2-3	TRBV20-1	TGCAGTGCTAGGGTAGCGGGAGGGTTCATCAATTTTGGAGATACGCAGTATTTT	CSARVAGGFINFGDTQYF
TRBD2	medium-sized	TRBJ2-2	TRBV2	TGTGCCAGCAGGAGGAGCGGGGGGGAGAACACCGGGGAGCTGTTTTTT	CASRRSGGENTGELFF
TRBD2	-	TRBJ2-1	TRBV2	TGTGCCAGCAGTGGGACTAGCGGGATTGATGAGCAGTTCTTC	CASSGTSGIDEQFF
-	-	TRBJ2-7	TRBV28	TGTGCCAGCAGTTTATTACAGTACGAGCAGTACTTC	CASSLLQYEQYF
-	-	TRBJ1-2	TRBV14	TGTGCCAGCAGCCAAGGGGCCCGCTATGGCTACACCTTC	CASSQGARYGYTF
-	-	TRBJ2-2	TRBV10-3	TGTGCCATCACAGGGCGGAACACCGGGGAGCTGTTTTTT	CAITGRNTGELFF
TRBD1	few	TRBJ2-5	TRBV5-4	TGTGCCAGCAGCTTGCAAAACACGATCGGGACAGAGTACTTC	CASSLQNTIGTEYF
TRBD2	-	TRBJ2-3	TRBV20-1	TGCAGTGCTAGAGCTTACGGAGCGGGGGTTAGCACAGATACGCAGTATTTT	CSARAYGAGVSTDTQYF
-	-	TRBJ1-6	TRBV5-1	TGCGCCAGCAGCTTGGTGGGGGGACCTAATTCACCCCTCCACTTT	CASSLVGGPNSPLHF
-	-	TRBJ2-5	TRBV19	TGTGCCAGTAGCCCTACTGTTGACAGAATGTACCAAGAGACCCAGTACTTC	CASSPTVDRMYQETQYF
-	-	TRBJ2-1	TRBV20-1	TGCAGTGCCTCGGCCGAGGGCAGAGAGACCTACAATGAGCAGTTCTTC	CSASAEGRETYNEQFF
-	-	TRBJ2-2	TRBV5-4	TGTGCCAGCAGCTTGGTTAGCACCGGGGAGCTGTTCTTT	CASSLVSTGELFF
TRBD2	-	TRBJ2-5	TRBV5-4	TGTGCCAGCAGCTTCATTAGCGGGGGGGAGGGAGAGACCCAGTACTTC	CASSFISGGEGETQYF
TRBD2	-	TRBJ2-3	TRBV11-3	TGTGCCAGCAGCTTAGGCCAGGGATCTAGCGGAAGGGGCGCAGATACGCAGTATTTT	CASSLGQGSSGRGADTQYF
-	-	TRBJ1-1	TRBV7-9	TGTGCCGGAACCAGGGCCACCGTATTCGGCGCTTTCTTT	CAGTRATVFGAFF
TRBD2	-	TRBJ2-7	TRBV6-1	TGCGCCAGCACCCCCGGGACTAGCGGGGGCCACTCCTACGAGCAGTACTTC	CASTPGTSGGHSYEQYF
-	-	TRBJ2-2	TRBV19	TGTGCCAGTAGTTTCGGTCCGGCTAACACCGGGGAGCTGTTTTTT	CASSFGPANTGELFF